These T cell receptor beta chains were read from a single sample in a study of blood T cell repertoires in COVID-19. This table comes from immunoSEQ multiplex PCR, and its TCRdb copy is limited to in-frame clones, with some not included. The sample contains approximately 250,000 clones, 85% to 90% of which appear only once. The sample taken for sequencing was peripheral blood. The origin of the receptors is a man aged 18 to 30 with active or convalescent COVID-19. Each CDR3 is given with its conserved first and last residue. A D gene is named only where the DNA matches it firmly. Clone size appears in some rows only: once, few, many, or a class for an expanded clone.

TRBD2	.	TRBV5-1	TRBJ2-5	CASIENFGGETQYF	TGCGCCAGCATCGAAAACTTCGGGGGGGAGACCCAGTACTTC
.	.	TRBV30	TRBJ2-5	CAWSVGGGVKTQYF	TGTGCCTGGAGTGTGGGGGGGGGCGTGAAGACCCAGTACTTC
.	.	TRBV28	TRBJ1-3	CASSTRHSGNTIYF	TGTGCCAGCAGTACTAGGCACTCTGGAAACACCATATATTTT
.	.	TRBV7-2	TRBJ1-5	CASSLAWELQPQHF	TGTGCCAGCAGCTTAGCCTGGGAGTTGCAGCCCCAGCATTTT
TRBD2	.	TRBV4-1	TRBJ2-1	CASSQVASGIPSSYNEQFF	TGCGCCAGCAGCCAAGTGGCTAGCGGGATACCCAGCTCCTACAATGAGCAGTTCTTC
TRBD2	.	TRBV4-1	TRBJ2-3	CASSGFPAGGYNTQYF	TGCGCCAGCAGCGGCTTTCCGGCGGGGGGGTACAATACGCAGTATTTT
.	.	TRBV5-8	TRBJ2-5	CASSLNGGQETQYF	TGTGCCAGCAGCTTGAACGGAGGGCAAGAGACCCAGTACTTC
TRBD2	.	TRBV6-5	TRBJ2-1	CASGRTSGSYNEQFF	TGTGCCAGCGGCCGGACTAGCGGTTCCTACAATGAGCAGTTCTTC
.	.	TRBV18	TRBJ1-2	CASSPRNRGYTF	TGTGCCAGCTCACCGAGAAACAGGGGCTACACCTTC
.	.	TRBV5-5	TRBJ1-3	CASSPGGDAGNTIYF	TGTGCCAGCAGCCCTGGGGGGGACGCTGGAAACACCATATATTTT
.	.	TRBV30	TRBJ1-2	CAWGTQGGGYTF	TGTGCCTGGGGGACCCAAGGCGGTGGCTACACCTTC
TRBD2	.	TRBV4-2	TRBJ2-1	CASSDLLAGAWDEQFF	TGTGCCAGCAGCGACTTACTAGCGGGGGCTTGGGATGAGCAGTTCTTC
TRBD1	.	TRBV6-2/TRBV6-3	TRBJ2-4	CASSYYPTGAKNIQYF	TGTGCCAGCAGCTACTACCCGACAGGGGCCAAAAACATTCAGTACTTC
TRBD1	.	TRBV28	TRBJ1-5	CASSRGQGDQPQHF	TGTGCCAGCAGCCGGGGACAGGGTGATCAGCCCCAGCATTTT
.	.	TRBV10-3	TRBJ1-1	CAISADRRTEAFF	TGTGCCATCAGTGCCGACAGGCGCACTGAAGCTTTCTTT
TRBD1	.	TRBV28	TRBJ2-5	CASSSIRDRQETQYF	TGTGCCAGCAGTTCTATCCGGGACAGACAAGAGACCCAGTACTTC
.	.	TRBV11-3	TRBJ2-5	CASSSPDEAEETQYF	TGTGCCAGCAGCTCGCCCGACGAAGCGGAAGAGACCCAGTACTTC
TRBD2	.	TRBV29-1	TRBJ2-1	CSVDGSSGSSYNEQFF	TGCAGCGTTGACGGGAGTAGCGGGAGCTCCTACAATGAGCAGTTCTTC
TRBD2	.	TRBV11-3	TRBJ2-7	CASSLAASGAYEQYF	TGTGCCAGCAGCTTAGCGGCTAGCGGTGCCTACGAGCAGTACTTC
.	.	TRBV3-1/TRBV3-2	TRBJ2-2	CASSPIGLTNTGELFF	TGTGCCAGCAGCCCCATCGGACTGACGAACACCGGGGAGCTGTTTTTT
.	.	TRBV7-9	TRBJ2-3	CASSAGTVTDTQYF	TGTGCCAGCAGCGCCGGGACTGTTACAGATACGCAGTATTTT
.	.	TRBV20-1	TRBJ2-7	CSARRLGEQYF	TGCAGTGCTAGACGTCTCGGCGAGCAGTACTTC
TRBD2	once	TRBV5-4	TRBJ2-5	CASSSDSGRQETQYF	TGTGCCAGCAGCTCCGATAGCGGGCGCCAAGAGACCCAGTACTTC
TRBD1	.	TRBV10-2	TRBJ1-4	CASGPQGASEKLFF	TGCGCCAGCGGGCCCCAGGGGGCGTCAGAAAAACTGTTTTTT
.	.	TRBV19	TRBJ1-4	CATIGRTNSEKLFF	TGTGCCACCATCGGACGGACTAATTCAGAAAAACTGTTTTTT
.	.	TRBV7-9	TRBJ1-1	CASTLGTGGNTEAFF	TGTGCCAGCACCTTGGGGACGGGAGGGAACACTGAAGCTTTCTTT
TRBD2	.	TRBV12-3/TRBV12-4	TRBJ2-7	CASSRGVEQYF	TGTGCCAGCAGCCGGGGGGTCGAGCAGTACTTC
TRBD2	.	TRBV10-3	TRBJ2-2	CAVGGTGVDWNTGELFF	TGTGCCGTCGGGGGGACGGGGGTCGATTGGAACACCGGGGAGCTGTTTTTT
TRBD1	.	TRBV5-1	TRBJ2-1	CASSFEGQGALRSYNEQFF	TGCGCCAGCAGCTTTGAAGGACAGGGTGCGTTGCGCTCCTACAATGAGCAGTTCTTC
TRBD2	.	TRBV5-4	TRBJ2-5	CASHRGGMQETQYF	TGTGCCAGCCACCGCGGGGGAATGCAAGAGACCCAGTACTTC
TRBD1	.	TRBV5-4	TRBJ2-3	CASSLGTGLTDTQYF	TGTGCCAGCAGCTTGGGGACAGGGTTGACAGATACGCAGTATTTT
.	.	TRBV30	TRBJ2-7	CAWIRTSDYEQYF	TGTGCCTGGATACGGACATCGGACTACGAGCAGTACTTC
.	.	TRBV30	TRBJ1-4	CAWRYDSLSTEKLFF	TGTGCCTGGAGATATGACAGCCTGTCTACTGAAAAACTGTTTTTT
.	.	TRBV5-1	TRBJ2-5	CASSLEETQYF	TGCGCCAGCAGCTTAGAGGAGACCCAGTACTTC
.	.	TRBV25-1	TRBJ2-3	CASRGGPTDTQYF	TGTGCCAGCAGGGGTGGGCCCACAGATACGCAGTATTTT
.	.	TRBV18	TRBJ2-7	CASSPGGGSSHEQYF	TGTGCCAGCTCTCCCGGGGGCGGGAGCTCCCACGAGCAGTACTTC
.	.	TRBV6-2/TRBV6-3	TRBJ2-7	CASSPGGEQYF	TGTGCCAGCAGTCCCGGGGGAGAGCAGTACTTC
.	.	TRBV5-4	TRBJ2-7	CASSLYGTQGEQYF	TGTGCCAGCAGCTTATATGGGACACAAGGAGAGCAGTACTTC
.	.	TRBV7-6	TRBJ2-3	CASSSTPAGGSEDTQYF	TGTGCCAGCAGCTCCACTCCGGCAGGAGGGTCGGAAGATACGCAGTATTTT
TRBD1	.	TRBV6-8	TRBJ1-5	CAVKQGGDQPQHF	TGTGCCGTAAAACAGGGGGGAGATCAGCCCCAGCATTTT
.	.	TRBV27	TRBJ1-2	CASRFGGAAHGYTF	TGTGCCAGCAGGTTTGGGGGGGCCGCTCATGGCTACACCTTC
.	.	TRBV15	TRBJ1-5	CATSRDGQLNQPQHF	TGTGCCACCAGCAGAGATGGACAGCTTAATCAGCCCCAGCATTTT
.	.	TRBV3-1/TRBV3-2	TRBJ2-3	CASSQDLGRGTDTQYF	TGTGCCAGCAGCCAAGATTTGGGGAGAGGTACAGATACGCAGTATTTT
TRBD1	once	TRBV10-1	TRBJ2-5	CASSTGTEQETQYF	TGCGCCAGCAGCACAGGGACAGAACAAGAGACCCAGTACTTC
TRBD1	.	TRBV7-7	TRBJ2-2	CASSAWGTGVTGELFF	TGTGCTAGCAGCGCATGGGGGACAGGAGTTACCGGGGAGCTGTTTTTT
TRBD2	.	TRBV27	TRBJ2-7	CASEDSGSYEQYF	TGTGCCAGCGAGGATAGCGGGAGCTACGAGCAGTACTTC
TRBD1	.	TRBV19	TRBJ1-2	CASSPGQGAGYTF	TGTGCCAGTAGTCCCGGACAGGGGGCTGGCTACACCTTC
.	.	TRBV29-1	TRBJ2-3	CSVELSSADTQYF	TGCAGCGTTGAATTGAGCTCCGCAGATACGCAGTATTTT
.	.	TRBV14	TRBJ2-1	CASSQVPSSDEQFF	TGTGCCAGCAGCCAAGTCCCCAGTTCAGATGAGCAGTTCTTC
.	.	TRBV5-6	TRBJ1-2	CASSFQNNYGYTF	TGTGCCAGCAGCTTTCAAAATAACTATGGCTACACCTTC
TRBD1	.	TRBV29-1	TRBJ2-4	CSVGVKRQGAGNIQYF	TGCAGCGTGGGTGTAAAACGACAGGGGGCCGGAAACATTCAGTACTTC
.	.	TRBV1	TRBJ1-2	CTSFRDRVNTF	TGCACCAGCTTCCGGGACAGGGTAAACACCTTC
TRBD1	.	TRBV24-1	TRBJ2-7	CATSDSGTGGRYEQYF	TGTGCCACCAGTGATTCCGGGACAGGGGGCAGGTACGAGCAGTACTTC
TRBD2	.	TRBV6-1	TRBJ2-3	CASSEFSGGADTQYF	TGTGCCAGCAGTGAATTTAGCGGGGGGGCAGATACGCAGTATTTT